This T cell receptor beta chain comes out of a study of early T cells in non-severe SARS-CoV-2 infection. The CDR3 has 14 amino acids. Germline V gene lookup returns CDR1 GTSNPN and CDR2 SVGIG (reference sequence). Researchers attached unique molecular identifiers to individual cDNA molecules. TCRdb processed the 5' RACE reads anew with MiXCR; each CDR3 protein has one entry. The repertoire includes about 50,000 distinct CDR3 sequences, approximately 9% of them detected once, and about 5.4% sits in the top ten. The rearrangement joins TRBV30 to TRBJ1-2, with TRBD1 identical over 8 bases. The starting material was whole blood, obtained at baseline. The TCR originated in an adult who was a healthcare worker with PCR-confirmed SARS-CoV-2 infection or an uninfected control (not recorded which). The chain's CDR3 is CVVSGYRGNYGYTF. DNA of the CDR3: TGTGTCGTGTCCGGTTACAGGGGGAACTATGGCTACACCTTC. Variable domain in full (rest from reference TRBV30 and TRBJ1-2): SQTIHQWPATLVQPVGSPLSLECTVEGTSNPNLYWYRQAAGRGLQLLFYSVGIGQISSEVPQNLSASRPQDRQFILSSKKLLLSDSGFYLCVVSGYRGNYGYTFGSGTRLTVV.